This T cell receptor (beta chain) was found in a study of shared clonotypes between healthy human individuals. Measured with immunoSEQ multiplex PCR; TCRdb has only the in-frame clones, and not every one. The sample carries 2,500,000 or so clones, 80% to 95% recorded once. The sample was naive CD4+ T cells from PBMCs. Indicated subset: CD45RA+ positively selected. This clonotype originated in a man aged 18 to 35 in good health. Some clones in this sample may be carry-over from other donors' samples.

The CDR3 DNA is TGCGCCAGCAGCCTGGGACAGGGGGCTTCCTACAATGAGCAGTTCTTC. Protein sequence: CASSLGQGASYNEQFF. This chain connects TRBV5-1 to TRBJ2-1, with 12 nucleotides matching TRBD1. The CDR3 has 16 amino acids. Looked up from germline, CDR1 is SGHRS and CDR2 is YFSETQ. V lost 4 bases, J lost 1 base, and 3 bases stayed unmatched.